A single T cell receptor (beta chain) is shown here with its context. The assay was immunoSEQ multiplex PCR, and TCRdb's table has in-frame clones only and misses some. The table records around 34,000 clones, 70% to 75% of them present only once. This entry comes from a study of T cells in tumors after PD-1 blockade. About the study: Peripheral blood samples averaged approximately 35,000 unique clonotypes and 100,000 to 130,000 templates.

The CDR3 is 16 residues long. CDR1 and CDR2 (germline): KGHDR, SFDVKD. The trim removed 1 base at V and 3 bases at J, leaving 4 bases unmatched. The chain combines TRBV24-1 with TRBJ1-4; TRBD1 matches 7 bases. This TCR was sampled from a human donor with basal cell carcinoma. Sequenced here: PBMCs, sampled after anti-PD-1 treatment. The CDR3 reads CATSDFRGAANEKLFF. The CDR3 coding sequence is TGTGCCACCAGTGATTTCAGGGGGGCGGCTAATGAAAAACTGTTTTTT.